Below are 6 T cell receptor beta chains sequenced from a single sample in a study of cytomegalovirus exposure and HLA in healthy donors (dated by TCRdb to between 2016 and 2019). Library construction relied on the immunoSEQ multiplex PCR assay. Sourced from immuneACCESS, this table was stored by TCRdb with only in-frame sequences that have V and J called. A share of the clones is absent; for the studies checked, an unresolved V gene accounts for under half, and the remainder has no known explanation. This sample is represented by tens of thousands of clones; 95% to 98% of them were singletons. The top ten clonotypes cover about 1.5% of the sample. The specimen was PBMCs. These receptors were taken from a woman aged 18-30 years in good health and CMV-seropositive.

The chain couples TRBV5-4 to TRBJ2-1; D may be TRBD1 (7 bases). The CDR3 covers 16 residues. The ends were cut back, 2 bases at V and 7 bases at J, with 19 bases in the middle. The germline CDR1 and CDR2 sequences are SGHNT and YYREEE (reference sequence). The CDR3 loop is CASSLGGGISTNEQFF. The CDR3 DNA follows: TGTGCCAGCAGCTTAGGGGGCGGGATCAGCACGAATGAGCAGTTCTTC.

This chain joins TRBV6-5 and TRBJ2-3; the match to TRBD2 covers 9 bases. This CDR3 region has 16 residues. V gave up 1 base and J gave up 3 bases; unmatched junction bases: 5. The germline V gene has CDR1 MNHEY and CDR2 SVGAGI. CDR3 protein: CASSYLASGVTDTQYF. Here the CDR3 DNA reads TGTGCCAGCAGTTACTTGGCTAGCGGGGTGACAGATACGCAGTATTTT.

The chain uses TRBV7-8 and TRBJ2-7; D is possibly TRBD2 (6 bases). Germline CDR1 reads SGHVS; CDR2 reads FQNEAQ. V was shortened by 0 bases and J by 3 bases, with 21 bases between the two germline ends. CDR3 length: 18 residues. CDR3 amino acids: CASSLAATRGVRGYEQYF. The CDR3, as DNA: TGTGCCAGCAGCTTAGCGGCGACTAGAGGGGTTCGGGGCTACGAGCAGTACTTC. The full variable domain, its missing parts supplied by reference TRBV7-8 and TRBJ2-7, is GAGVSQSPRYKVAKRGQDVALRCDPISGHVSLFWYQQALGQGPEFLTYFQNEAQLDKSGLPSDRFFAERPEGSVSTLKIQRTQQEDSAVYLCASSLAATRGVRGYEQYFGPGTRLTVT.

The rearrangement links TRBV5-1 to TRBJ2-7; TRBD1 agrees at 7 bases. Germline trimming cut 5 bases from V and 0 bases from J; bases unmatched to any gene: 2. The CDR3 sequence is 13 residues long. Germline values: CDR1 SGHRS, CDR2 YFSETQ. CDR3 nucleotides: TGCGCCAGCAGGGGGACAGCCTCCTACGAGCAGTACTTC. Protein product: CASRGTASYEQYF. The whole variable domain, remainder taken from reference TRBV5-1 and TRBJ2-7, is KAGVTQTPRYLIKTRGQQVTLSCSPISGHRSVSWYQQTPGQGLQFLFEYFSETQRNKGNFPGRFSGRQFSNSRSEMNVSTLELGDSALYLCASRGTASYEQYFGPGTRLTVT.

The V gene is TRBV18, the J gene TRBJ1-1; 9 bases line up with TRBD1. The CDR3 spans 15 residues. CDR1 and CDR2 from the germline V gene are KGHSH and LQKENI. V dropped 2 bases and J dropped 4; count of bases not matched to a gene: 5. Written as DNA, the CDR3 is TGTGCCAGCTCACCAGCGGACAGGGGAGGCACTGAAGCTTTCTTT. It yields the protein CASSPADRGGTEAFF.

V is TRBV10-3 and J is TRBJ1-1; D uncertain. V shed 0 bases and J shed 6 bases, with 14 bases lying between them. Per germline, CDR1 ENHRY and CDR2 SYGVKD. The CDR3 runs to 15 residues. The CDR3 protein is CAISESVGEAAEAFF. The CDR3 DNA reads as TGTGCCATCAGTGAGTCGGTGGGAGAGGCGGCTGAAGCTTTCTTT.